Presented here are 7 T cell receptor beta chains from one specimen sequenced in a study of graft-versus-host responses after intestinal transplantation. These receptors' targets are unknown. Produced via immunoSEQ multiplex PCR; TCRdb's table is partial and in-frame only. The repertoire holds about 110,000 clones, with around 90% as singletons. Sequenced material: unstimulated CD4+ T cells sorted from spleen or lymph node cells, taken before transplant. The receptor source for this set is a human donor who was the organ donor for an intestinal transplant.

The chain uses TRBV7-3 and TRBJ1-2; TRBD1 might be the D (5 bases). CDR1 and CDR2 from the germline V gene are SGHTA and FQGTGA. V dropped 0 bases and J dropped 4 bases, with 15 bases sitting between them. The CDR3 is 16 residues long. CDR3 DNA: TGTGCCAGCAGCTTAACAGGGGACCTAGAGATCTATGGCTACACCTTC. Translation: CASSLTGDLEIYGYTF.

J is TRBJ2-7 and V is TRBV30, with 9 bases that match TRBD2. This CDR3 has 16 residues. From germline, CDR1 is GTSNPN and CDR2 SVGIG (reference sequence). V trimming: 5 bases; J trimming: 2 bases; junction bases outside the gene matches: 13. The CDR3 DNA is TGTGCCTGGTGCGCGGGAGGGTCCCCCAGAACCTACGAGCAGTACTTC. This sequence encodes CAWCAGGSPRTYEQYF.

The rearrangement joins TRBV30 to TRBJ2-7; 9 positions match TRBD1. J was trimmed by 3 bases and V by 3 bases; bases with no gene match: 3. There are 13 residues in the CDR3. The V gene's germline CDR1 is GTSNPN and CDR2 SVGIG (reference sequence). The CDR3 DNA reads as TGTGCCTGGAGCCGGGACAGGGTCTACGAGCAGTACTTC. Its translation is CAWSRDRVYEQYF.

To note about this clone: Other DNA sequences of this sample code for an identical CDR3. The V call is TRBV6-1, the J call TRBJ2-7, with 7 nucleotides matching TRBD1. Germline assignment: CDR1 MNHNS and CDR2 SASEGT. The CDR3 spans 13 residues. Germline trimming cut 4 bases from V and 1 base from J; bases unmatched to any gene: 1. DNA of the CDR3: TGTGCCAGCAGTGGACAGGGATCCTACGAGCAGTACTTC. Translated, it gives CASSGQGSYEQYF.

The chain is built from TRBV28 and TRBJ2-1; 9 positions match TRBD2. Losses at the gene ends were 0 bases for V and 7 bases for J; bases not matched to a gene: 1. The germline gives CDR1 MDHEN, CDR2 SYDVKM. There are 14 residues in the CDR3. CDR3 DNA sequence: TGTGCCAGCAGTTTATGGCTAGCGGGAAATGAGCAGTTCTTC. Residues: CASSLWLAGNEQFF.

This chain connects TRBV5-3 to TRBJ1-5; 9 nucleotides agree with TRBD1. TRBV5-3 is designated an ORF whose function remains uncertain. The junction had 13 bases not matched to a gene; V was cut back by 3 bases and J by 3 bases. The length of the CDR3 is 18 residues. CDR3 DNA sequence: TGTGCCAGAAGCTGGGGGGGACAGGGCCAGGATAACAATCAGCCCCAGCATTTT. This encodes CARSWGGQGQDNNQPQHF.

The chain carries TRBV7-9 and TRBJ2-5; 11 nucleotides line up with TRBD2. The germline V gene encodes CDR1 SEHNR and CDR2 FQNEAQ (reference sequence). The CDR3 sequence is 14 residues long. The V gene end was trimmed by 11 bases and the J gene end by 3 bases; junction bases not matched to a gene: 8. CDR3 DNA sequence: TGTGCCGCGGCCAAGACTAGCGGGGAAGAGACCCAGTACTTC. Amino acid sequence: CAAAKTSGEETQYF.